A selection of T cell receptor beta chains follows, all from one sample in a study of T-cell reconstitution after alpha-beta-depleted transplantation in children. TCRdb re-called the PCR reads through MiXCR, storing one row per CDR3 protein. The sample carries roughly 420,000 distinct CDR3 sequences, around 15% recorded once. The sample in question was PBMCs, mostly from graft donor cells, obtained 360 days after TCRalphabeta/CD19-depleted stem cell transplant. The receptors shown here come from a boy in the first two years of life who had a stem cell transplant for Wiskott-Aldrich syndrome, so the T cells may come from the graft donor. CDR3s include the opening cysteine and the closing phenylalanine or tryptophan. D genes are given only for firm matches. Size is omitted from some rows. Given values are once, few, many or a class for expanded clones.

abundance: many; d_gene: -; j_gene: TRBJ2-1; v_gene: TRBV12-3/TRBV12-4; CDR3aa: CASSSGVNNEQFF; CDR3nt: TGTGCCAGCAGTTCGGGTGTTAACAATGAGCAGTTCTTC
abundance: few; d_gene: -; j_gene: TRBJ1-2; v_gene: TRBV27; CDR3aa: CASSLSFPGYGYTF; CDR3nt: TGTGCCAGCAGTTTATCATTTCCGGGCTATGGCTACACCTTC
abundance: many; d_gene: TRBD2; j_gene: TRBJ2-5; v_gene: TRBV19; CDR3aa: CASSIGRESAETQYF; CDR3nt: TGTGCCAGTAGTATAGGGCGGGAGAGCGCAGAGACCCAGTACTTC
abundance: -; d_gene: -; j_gene: TRBJ1-3; v_gene: TRBV10-3; CDR3aa: CAITSHRSGNTIYF; CDR3nt: TGTGCCATCACTTCCCACCGCTCTGGAAACACCATATATTTT
abundance: -; d_gene: TRBD1; j_gene: TRBJ1-3; v_gene: TRBV4-1; CDR3aa: CASSQVPGQGALNTIYF; CDR3nt: TGCGCCAGCAGCCAAGTCCCGGGACAGGGGGCCCTCAACACCATATATTTT
abundance: -; d_gene: -; j_gene: TRBJ2-6; v_gene: TRBV24-1; CDR3aa: CATSDPTGSSGANVLTF; CDR3nt: TGTGCCACCAGTGATCCGACAGGAAGCTCTGGGGCCAACGTCCTGACTTTC
abundance: -; d_gene: -; j_gene: TRBJ2-3; v_gene: TRBV5-1; CDR3aa: CASSLAGTRADTQYF; CDR3nt: TGCGCCAGCAGCTTGGCTGGGACTCGCGCAGATACGCAGTATTTT
abundance: -; d_gene: -; j_gene: TRBJ2-3; v_gene: TRBV4-1; CDR3aa: CASSQEGRLSTDTQYF; CDR3nt: TGCGCCAGCAGCCAAGAGGGCCGTCTGAGCACAGATACGCAGTATTTT
abundance: few; d_gene: -; j_gene: TRBJ1-2; v_gene: TRBV29-1; CDR3aa: CSGGGSANYGYTF; CDR3nt: TGCAGCGGGGGAGGGAGCGCGAACTATGGCTACACCTTC
abundance: -; d_gene: -; j_gene: TRBJ2-7; v_gene: TRBV27; CDR3aa: CASSRGGLGEQYF; CDR3nt: TGTGCCAGCAGTAGAGGAGGGTTAGGCGAGCAGTACTTC
abundance: -; d_gene: -; j_gene: TRBJ2-1; v_gene: TRBV4-1; CDR3aa: CASSYGDNEQFF; CDR3nt: TGCGCCAGCAGCTACGGGGACAATGAGCAGTTCTTC
abundance: many; d_gene: -; j_gene: TRBJ2-2; v_gene: TRBV11-2; CDR3aa: CASSLWGVTGELFF; CDR3nt: TGTGCCAGCAGCTTATGGGGGGTAACCGGGGAGCTGTTTTTT
abundance: few; d_gene: TRBD2; j_gene: TRBJ2-7; v_gene: TRBV10-3; CDR3aa: CAISQAPGLDSYEQYF; CDR3nt: TGTGCCATCAGCCAAGCCCCGGGACTAGACTCCTACGAGCAGTACTTC
abundance: few; d_gene: -; j_gene: TRBJ2-7; v_gene: TRBV5-7; CDR3aa: CASSFLTGCEQYF; CDR3nt: TGTGCCAGCAGCTTCCTTACAGGTTGCGAGCAGTACTTC
abundance: many; d_gene: -; j_gene: TRBJ1-1; v_gene: TRBV3-1; CDR3aa: CASSAGLRNTEAFF; CDR3nt: TGTGCCAGCAGTGCGGGACTGAGGAACACTGAAGCTTTCTTT
abundance: -; d_gene: -; j_gene: TRBJ1-2; v_gene: TRBV7-9; CDR3aa: CASSLNQQLYGYTF; CDR3nt: TGTGCCAGCAGCTTAAATCAACAGCTTTATGGCTACACCTTC
abundance: few; d_gene: TRBD1; j_gene: TRBJ2-7; v_gene: TRBV12-5; CDR3aa: CASGLSHRGFPYEQYF; CDR3nt: TGTGCTAGTGGTTTGTCCCACAGGGGGTTCCCCTACGAGCAGTACTTC
abundance: -; d_gene: TRBD2; j_gene: TRBJ2-3; v_gene: TRBV12-3/TRBV12-4; CDR3aa: CASSLGDYPSTDTQYF; CDR3nt: TGTGCCAGCAGTTTAGGGGACTACCCTAGCACAGATACGCAGTATTTT
abundance: -; d_gene: TRBD2; j_gene: TRBJ2-1; v_gene: TRBV24-1; CDR3aa: CATSDPGLAGEALGEQFF; CDR3nt: TGTGCCACCAGTGATCCTGGACTAGCGGGAGAAGCGCTGGGTGAGCAGTTCTTC
abundance: -; d_gene: TRBD2; j_gene: TRBJ2-2; v_gene: TRBV7-7; CDR3aa: CASSSRTSLSGSAGELFF; CDR3nt: TGTGCCAGCAGCTCCCGGACTAGCCTCTCCGGATCCGCCGGGGAGCTGTTTTTT
abundance: -; d_gene: TRBD2; j_gene: TRBJ2-5; v_gene: TRBV29-1; CDR3aa: CSVVTSGETQYF; CDR3nt: TGCAGCGTTGTAACTAGCGGGGAGACCCAGTACTTC
abundance: -; d_gene: -; j_gene: TRBJ2-7; v_gene: TRBV4-3; CDR3aa: CASSRQILYEQYF; CDR3nt: TGCGCCAGCAGCCGGCAGATTCTCTACGAGCAGTACTTC
abundance: few; d_gene: -; j_gene: TRBJ2-2; v_gene: TRBV29-1; CDR3aa: CSVQRGNTGELFF; CDR3nt: TGCAGCGTTCAGAGGGGGAACACCGGGGAGCTGTTTTTT
abundance: -; d_gene: TRBD1; j_gene: TRBJ2-7; v_gene: TRBV28; CDR3aa: CASSWTGQSSYEQYF; CDR3nt: TGTGCCAGCAGCTGGACAGGTCAAAGCTCCTACGAGCAGTACTTC
abundance: -; d_gene: -; j_gene: TRBJ2-3; v_gene: TRBV24-1; CDR3aa: CATSDYVDDGLLWTDTQYF; CDR3nt: TGTGCCACCAGTGATTACGTCGATGACGGACTGCTGTGGACAGATACGCAGTATTTT
abundance: few; d_gene: -; j_gene: TRBJ2-3; v_gene: TRBV10-3; CDR3aa: CAISESKPGLGATDTQYF; CDR3nt: TGTGCCATCAGTGAGTCGAAACCGGGGTTAGGGGCCACAGATACGCAGTATTTT
abundance: few; d_gene: TRBD1; j_gene: TRBJ2-2; v_gene: TRBV6-2/TRBV6-3; CDR3aa: CASSTRDSRAGELFF; CDR3nt: TGTGCCAGCAGTACTCGGGACAGTAGGGCCGGGGAGCTGTTTTTT
abundance: -; d_gene: TRBD1; j_gene: TRBJ1-2; v_gene: TRBV12-3/TRBV12-4; CDR3aa: CASSREQGPNYGYTF; CDR3nt: TGTGCCAGCAGCCGTGAACAGGGGCCGAACTATGGCTACACCTTC
abundance: few; d_gene: TRBD2; j_gene: TRBJ2-2; v_gene: TRBV7-6; CDR3aa: CASSLVGGDPTHTGELFF; CDR3nt: TGTGCCAGCAGCTTAGTCGGGGGGGACCCAACCCACACCGGGGAGCTGTTTTTT
abundance: few; d_gene: TRBD1; j_gene: TRBJ1-2; v_gene: TRBV6-5; CDR3aa: CASSYGDSYGYTF; CDR3nt: TGTGCCAGCAGTTACGGGGACAGCTATGGCTACACCTTC
abundance: -; d_gene: TRBD1; j_gene: TRBJ2-5; v_gene: TRBV30; CDR3aa: CAWSSAGGTTQYF; CDR3nt: TGTGCCTGGAGTTCTGCAGGGGGAACGACCCAGTACTTC
abundance: few; d_gene: TRBD1; j_gene: TRBJ2-1; v_gene: TRBV6-5; CDR3aa: CASSYSGTGSYNEQFF; CDR3nt: TGTGCCAGCAGTTACTCCGGGACAGGGTCGTACAATGAGCAGTTCTTC
abundance: -; d_gene: TRBD1; j_gene: TRBJ1-1; v_gene: TRBV2; CDR3aa: CASRERQGANTEAFF; CDR3nt: TGTGCCAGCAGGGAACGACAGGGGGCCAACACTGAAGCTTTCTTT
abundance: -; d_gene: -; j_gene: TRBJ2-7; v_gene: TRBV10-3; CDR3aa: CAIDAPGAYEQYF; CDR3nt: TGTGCCATTGACGCACCAGGGGCCTACGAGCAGTACTTC
abundance: few; d_gene: TRBD1; j_gene: TRBJ2-1; v_gene: TRBV5-1; CDR3aa: CASSYDPGQYYNEQFF; CDR3nt: TGCGCCAGCAGCTACGATCCGGGACAGTACTACAATGAGCAGTTCTTC
abundance: -; d_gene: TRBD1; j_gene: TRBJ2-2; v_gene: TRBV11-2; CDR3aa: CASSRTGKFETGELFF; CDR3nt: TGTGCCAGCAGCCGGACAGGGAAGTTTGAGACCGGGGAGCTGTTTTTT
abundance: few; d_gene: -; j_gene: TRBJ2-6; v_gene: TRBV5-1; CDR3aa: CASSLGDEGFSGANVLTF; CDR3nt: TGCGCCAGCAGCTTGGGAGACGAGGGGTTCTCTGGGGCCAACGTCCTGACTTTC
abundance: few; d_gene: -; j_gene: TRBJ2-7; v_gene: TRBV18; CDR3aa: CASSPPTDEQYF; CDR3nt: TGTGCCAGCTCACCACCCACAGACGAGCAGTACTTC
abundance: few; d_gene: TRBD2; j_gene: TRBJ2-3; v_gene: TRBV12-3/TRBV12-4; CDR3aa: CASSFRQLAGLSTDTQYF; CDR3nt: TGTGCCAGCAGTTTCCGTCAATTAGCGGGGCTTAGCACAGATACGCAGTATTTT
abundance: few; d_gene: -; j_gene: TRBJ1-5; v_gene: TRBV6-1; CDR3aa: CASRAGGYSNQPQHF; CDR3nt: TGTGCCAGCAGAGCGGGGGGCTATAGCAATCAGCCCCAGCATTTT
abundance: -; d_gene: -; j_gene: TRBJ2-1; v_gene: TRBV27; CDR3aa: CASRPSVKIRNEQFF; CDR3nt: TGTGCCAGTCGACCCTCAGTAAAGATTCGCAATGAGCAGTTCTTC
abundance: -; d_gene: -; j_gene: TRBJ2-3; v_gene: TRBV12-3/TRBV12-4; CDR3aa: CASSLVLGVTDTQYF; CDR3nt: TGTGCCAGCAGTTTGGTTCTCGGGGTCACAGATACGCAGTATTTT
abundance: many; d_gene: -; j_gene: TRBJ1-2; v_gene: TRBV12-3/TRBV12-4; CDR3aa: CASSWQGHSNYGYTF; CDR3nt: TGTGCCAGCAGTTGGCAGGGACATTCTAACTATGGCTACACCTTC
abundance: -; d_gene: -; j_gene: TRBJ2-7; v_gene: TRBV20-1; CDR3aa: CSVFWGEQYF; CDR3nt: TGCAGTGTGTTTTGGGGCGAGCAGTACTTC
abundance: -; d_gene: TRBD1; j_gene: TRBJ1-1; v_gene: TRBV5-1; CDR3aa: CASSLRGILRDRGFWGTEAFF; CDR3nt: TGCGCCAGCAGCTTGAGGGGAATTCTAAGGGACAGGGGGTTTTGGGGCACTGAAGCTTTCTTT
abundance: -; d_gene: -; j_gene: TRBJ2-1; v_gene: TRBV7-9; CDR3aa: CASSLARAWGDNEQFF; CDR3nt: TGTGCCAGCAGCTTAGCAAGGGCGTGGGGGGATAATGAGCAGTTCTTC
abundance: few; d_gene: TRBD2; j_gene: TRBJ2-3; v_gene: TRBV5-4; CDR3aa: CASSLSGVTDTQYF; CDR3nt: TGTGCCAGCAGCCTTAGCGGGGTCACAGATACGCAGTATTTT
abundance: -; d_gene: -; j_gene: TRBJ2-5; v_gene: TRBV7-2; CDR3aa: CASSLMIRGTQYF; CDR3nt: TGTGCCAGCAGCTTAATGATCAGGGGGACCCAGTACTTC
abundance: -; d_gene: TRBD1; j_gene: TRBJ2-7; v_gene: TRBV10-3; CDR3aa: CAISGGTGNYEQYF; CDR3nt: TGTGCCATCAGTGGGGGGACAGGGAACTACGAGCAGTACTTC
abundance: -; d_gene: -; j_gene: TRBJ2-5; v_gene: TRBV20-1; CDR3aa: CSARVAPPRETQYF; CDR3nt: TGCAGTGCTAGAGTTGCCCCACCTCGGGAGACCCAGTACTTC
abundance: -; d_gene: TRBD1; j_gene: TRBJ2-7; v_gene: TRBV2; CDR3aa: CASRSGTGTYEQYF; CDR3nt: TGTGCCAGCAGGTCCGGGACAGGGACTTACGAGCAGTACTTC
abundance: -; d_gene: TRBD1; j_gene: TRBJ2-5; v_gene: TRBV27; CDR3aa: CASSPHRGRMETQYF; CDR3nt: TGTGCCAGCAGTCCCCACAGGGGGCGCATGGAGACCCAGTACTTC
abundance: -; d_gene: TRBD1; j_gene: TRBJ2-3; v_gene: TRBV29-1; CDR3aa: CSVGTGADTQYF; CDR3nt: TGCAGCGTTGGTACAGGGGCAGATACGCAGTATTTT